This T cell receptor beta chain derives from a study of blood T cell repertoires in COVID-19. Per the study methods: Scientists estimated how many nucleated cells there were by amplifying reference gene primers. This table comes from immunoSEQ multiplex PCR, and its TCRdb copy is limited to in-frame clones, with some not included. The V and J calls and clone size are taken from that table; D and trimming were inferred from the DNA. The table records 70,000 to 85,000 clones, roughly 90% of them present only once. Germline CDR1 is GTSNPN and CDR2 is SVGIG (reference sequence). The CDR3 contains 18 residues. The V gene end was trimmed by 0 bases and the J gene end by 6 bases; junction bases not matched to a gene: 17. This clone has only one observation.

The chain recombines TRBV30 with TRBJ2-3; 8 bases agree with TRBD2. The source is a human donor in a cohort sampled during active COVID-19. Sequenced: peripheral blood. The CDR3 sequence: CAWSVSGSSYIWADTQYF. In nucleotides, the CDR3 is TGTGCCTGGAGTGTGAGCGGGAGTTCTTATATTTGGGCTGATACGCAGTATTTT.